This T cell receptor beta chain was identified in a study of beta chain features in type 1 diabetes. One heparinised draw, averaging roughly 0.12 L, was taken per donor. Via CD45RO/CCR7/CD25/CD127/CD95/CD27, cells of the CD4+ naive, central memory, regulatory and stem cell-like memory subsets were sorted. Germline-derived CDR1 and CDR2 are LNHDA and SQIVND (reference sequence). V was clipped by 6 bases and J by 4 bases; unmatched bases: 15. The CDR3 contains 18 residues. General study points: The question of HLA type influencing TCRB rearrangement was one that remained unresolved here. Highly expressing activated T cells could be over-counted with a cDNA template.

This clone appeared a few times. Its antigen is undetermined. Expressed TCRB transcripts were sequenced after all isolated RNA was converted to cDNA. The protocol was immunoSEQ multiplex PCR, while the TCRdb copy is restricted to in-frame clones and leaves out a portion. The sample includes 300,000 to 350,000 clones, less than 20% of them seen just once. The chain couples TRBV19 to TRBJ2-5; 12 bases are a match to TRBD2. The clonotype comes from a woman between 18 and 30 years old in good health. The sample taken for sequencing was naive CD4+ T cells from blood. CDR3 sequence: CASRAGRLAGARGETQYF. The CDR3 DNA follows: TGTGCCAGTAGGGCTGGAAGACTAGCGGGAGCGAGGGGAGAGACCCAGTACTTC.